A single sample is the source of the 26 T cell receptor beta chains below, sequenced in a study of regulatory T cells in long-lasting Graves disease. Arm-PCR of CDR3 regions and iRepertoire HTBI primers were the basis on which TCR beta libraries were built. TCRdb re-analysed the multiplex PCR reads in MiXCR, keeping a single row per CDR3 protein. This sample carries under 350,000 distinct CDR3 sequences, 20% to 25% of them seen once, and the ten largest clones take around three fifths. The time point was: persistent/refractory GD, antithyroid drugs over 5 years with positive TRAb. Generation of the TCR library employed RNA extracted from PBMCs. The specimen comprised peripheral blood mononuclear cells (PBMCs), sampled when the disease was refractory, from a patient treated with antithyroid drugs. All receptors come from a female donor with Graves disease.

This clonotype was recorded at least ten times. The J gene is TRBJ2-5, the V gene TRBV2; tentative D call: TRBD2 (5 bases). Trimming pared 5 bases from V and 4 bases from J, leaving 8 bases between. Germline V gives CDR1 SNHLY, CDR2 FYNNEI. This CDR3 has 12 amino acids. The CDR3: CASSHEGETQYF. The CDR3 coding sequence is TGTGCCAGCAGTCACGAGGGAGAGACCCAGTACTTC.

This clonotype occurred many times. The chain is built from TRBV7-9 and TRBJ2-7; 7 positions match TRBD1. Germline trimming cut 5 bases from V and 2 bases from J; bases unmatched to any gene: 12. Germline CDR1 is SEHNR and CDR2 is FQNEAQ (reference sequence). This CDR3 contains 16 residues. The CDR3 protein is CASSADRVGITYEQYF. The CDR3 DNA reads as TGTGCCAGCAGCGCTGACAGGGTCGGTATCACCTACGAGCAGTACTTC. The whole variable domain, remainder taken from reference TRBV7-9 and TRBJ2-7, is DTGVSQNPRHKITKRGQNVTFRCDPISEHNRLYWYRQTLGQGPEFLTYFQNEAQLEKSRLLSDRFSAERPKGSFSTLEIQRTEQGDSAMYLCASSADRVGITYEQYFGPGTRLTVT.

This clonotype has a count of ten or more. The V and J genes are TRBV28 and TRBJ2-7, with D possibly being TRBD2 (7 bases). Trimming cost V 5 bases and J 6 bases, with 17 bases left between them. The CDR3 is 14 amino acids. Germline V CDR1 and CDR2: MDHEN, SYDVKM. The CDR3 loop is CASSVGGAVREQYF. The CDR3 coding sequence is TGTGCCAGCAGTGTAGGGGGGGCGGTACGCGAGCAGTACTTC.

Many counts were recorded for this clonotype. The chain recombines TRBV28 with TRBJ1-2; D is perhaps TRBD1 (6 bases). In germline, CDR1 is MDHEN, CDR2 SYDVKM. Trimming took 3 bases from V and 2 from J, leaving 13 bases between them. This CDR3 region has 15 residues. The CDR3 loop reads CASSFMDRKNYGYTF. The CDR3 coding sequence is TGTGCCAGCAGTTTTATGGACAGAAAAAACTATGGCTACACCTTC.

Comments on this clonotype: At one end, the junction sequence differs from germline, possibly due to a read error. The chain uses TRBV30 and TRBJ1-3; D unclear. The CDR3 totals 13 residues. CDR1 is GTSNPN and CDR2 is SVGIG in the germline V gene (reference sequence). The CDR3 sequence: CACSGVGGNTIYF. As DNA, the CDR3 is TGTGCCTGCAGTGGTGTCGGAGGAAACACCATATATTTT.

This chain connects TRBV5-1 to TRBJ2-7, with 9 bases identical to TRBD1. Germline CDR1 and CDR2: SGHRS and YFSETQ. CDR3 size: 15 residues. The V gene end was trimmed by 1 base and the J gene end by 1 base; junction bases not matched to a gene: 3. The CDR3 nucleotides read TGCGCCAGCAGCTTGCACGGGACAGGGTCCTACGAGCAGTACTTC. The encoded protein is CASSLHGTGSYEQYF.

There are many counts of this clonotype. The chain links TRBV6-1 to TRBJ1-2; tentatively, D is TRBD1 (6 bases). Germline values: CDR1 MNHNS, CDR2 SASEGT. V was shortened by 6 bases and J by 7 bases, with 15 bases between the two germline ends. The CDR3 runs to 13 residues. CDR3 sequence reads: CASRWDNLLGYTF. Here the CDR3 DNA reads TGTGCCAGCAGATGGGACAATTTGCTTGGCTACACCTTC.

This clonotype was recorded a few times. This chain links TRBV27 with TRBJ2-7; maybe TRBD2 (6 bases). The CDR3 runs 12 residues. V lost 8 bases and J lost 2, with 10 bases in between. CDR1 is MNHEY and CDR2 is SMNVEV in the germline V gene (reference sequence). The CDR3 protein is CASRRDPYEQYF. The DNA for the CDR3 is TGTGCCAGCCGGCGGGACCCCTACGAGCAGTACTTC.

This clonotype was picked up many times. This rearrangement joins TRBV28 to TRBJ1-2; D is possibly TRBD1 (6 bases). The V end lost 7 bases, the J end lost 7 bases, and 16 bases lay between the germline ends. This CDR3 has 13 amino acids. Germline V gives CDR1 MDHEN, CDR2 SYDVKM. CDR3 DNA sequence: TGTGCCAGCACTGGGGGGCGCGTATCTGGCTACACCTTC. Protein sequence: CASTGGRVSGYTF.

This clonotype was seen many times. This chain uses TRBV10-3 with TRBJ1-2; 12 bases agree with TRBD1. This CDR3 has 17 residues. V shed 2 bases and J 7 bases; nucleotides not matched to a gene: 11. Germline V gene lookup returns CDR1 ENHRY and CDR2 SYGVKD. CDR3: CAISEPLGQGAKGGYTF. The CDR3 nucleotides are TGTGCCATCAGTGAGCCTTTGGGACAGGGGGCGAAAGGTGGCTACACCTTC.

This clonotype was seen ten or more times. The chain employs TRBV2 and TRBJ2-7; a weak D match, TRBD2 (6 bases). CDR3 length equals 14 residues. Trimming stripped 7 bases from V and 3 bases from J, with 16 bases between. Germline V lookup: CDR1 SNHLY, CDR2 FYNNEI. The CDR3 region is CASTGLLRGYEQYF. The CDR3 DNA reads TGTGCCAGCACGGGATTGTTGCGGGGCTACGAGCAGTACTTC.

This clonotype appeared a few times. The chain joins TRBV12-3 or TRBV12-4 to TRBJ2-6, with D unclear. The V gene lost 6 bases and the J gene lost 2 bases, with 11 bases spanning the gap. CDR3 size: 15 residues. CDR3 nucleotides: TGTGCCAGCAGCTCCAGGACGACTGGGGCCAACGTCCTGACTTTC. Its protein product is CASSSRTTGANVLTF.

This clonotype was seen a few times. V usage is TRBV2 and J usage is TRBJ2-7; 8 nucleotides match TRBD2. Germline V lookup: CDR1 SNHLY, CDR2 FYNNEI. V lost 7 bases to trimming and J lost 5 bases; unmatched junction nucleotides: 7. CDR3 size: 13 residues. The CDR3 coding sequence is TGTGCCAGCAACGCCGGGACTAGTAACGAGCAGTACTTC. It specifies CASNAGTSNEQYF.

This clonotype was seen repeatedly, ten times or more. One end of the junction is discordant with germline, which a read error may explain. The chain is built from TRBV27 and TRBJ1-1; D is ambiguous. CDR3 length equals 12 residues. Germline V gene sequence: CDR1 MNHEY, CDR2 SMNVEV (reference sequence). CDR3 in amino acids: CASSPPNNEAFF. Written as DNA, the CDR3 is TGTGCCAGCAGTCCACCGAACAATGAAGCTTTCTTT.

The table lists this clonotype with a few counts. The CDR3 DNA is TGCGCCAGCAGCTTAGGGGCGGATGAAAAACTGTTTTTT. Translated, it gives CASSLGADEKLFF. V and J are TRBV5-1 and TRBJ1-4, with D tentatively TRBD1 (5 bases). The CDR3 has 13 amino acids. The germline V and J ends were trimmed by 2 bases and 6 bases, with 8 bases remaining between them. In germline, CDR1 is SGHRS, CDR2 YFSETQ. The full variable domain, rest sourced from reference TRBV5-1 and TRBJ1-4, is KAGVTQTPRYLIKTRGQQVTLSCSPISGHRSVSWYQQTPGQGLQFLFEYFSETQRNKGNFPGRFSGRQFSNSRSEMNVSTLELGDSALYLCASSLGADEKLFFGSGTQLSVL.

Ten or more counts support this clonotype. The rearrangement joins TRBV5-1 to TRBJ2-7; 10 bases map to TRBD2. J lost 5 bases, V lost 0 bases, and 5 bases had no gene match. The CDR3 covers 15 residues. The V gene's germline CDR1 is SGHRS and CDR2 YFSETQ. The CDR3 is CASSLVGTSVDEQYF. CDR3 DNA: TGCGCCAGCAGCTTGGTGGGGACTAGCGTCGACGAGCAGTACTTC.

At least ten counts were recorded for this clonotype. CDR3 amino acids: CASSLGAKTLHF. CDR3 sequence (DNA): TGTGCCAGCAGCTTAGGAGCTAAAACCCTCCACTTT. The chain uses TRBV7-9 and TRBJ1-6; D remains ambiguous. V was cut by 1 base and J by 14 bases, with 9 bases left in between. CDR1 and CDR2 from the germline V gene are SEHNR and FQNEAQ (reference sequence). This CDR3 spans 12 amino acids.

The chain recombines TRBV6-1 with TRBJ2-2; possibly TRBD1 for D (7 bases). CDR3 size: 15 residues. Germline assignment: CDR1 MNHNS and CDR2 SASEGT. V lost 5 bases, J lost 5 bases, and 15 bases lay in between. The CDR3 sequence is CASSPTGRFTGELFF. CDR3 nucleotides: TGTGCCAGCAGTCCGACAGGGAGGTTTACCGGGGAGCTGTTTTTT.

In this sample, this clonotype turned up many times. The chain combines TRBV5-5 with TRBJ2-7; D remains ambiguous. CDR1 is SGHKS, CDR2 YYEKEE, per germline (reference sequence). The CDR3 contains 13 residues. The ends were cut back, 2 bases at V and 0 bases at J, with 6 bases in the middle. CDR3: CASSFGYSYEQYF. CDR3 nucleotide sequence: TGTGCCAGCAGCTTCGGGTACTCCTACGAGCAGTACTTC.

This clonotype was detected ten times or more. The rearrangement uses TRBV7-3 and TRBJ2-7; D gene ambiguous. The CDR3 sequence is 13 residues long. Germline lookup yields CDR1 SGHTA and CDR2 FQGTGA. The V gene lost 5 bases and the J gene lost 5 bases, with 13 bases spanning the gap. CDR3 in amino acids: CASSRGPANEQYF. CDR3 sequence (DNA): TGTGCCAGCAGCCGTGGGCCGGCTAACGAGCAGTACTTC.

This clonotype was recorded many times. CDR3 DNA: TGTGCCAGCAGCCGGGACAGAGCTTCGGGAGAGCAGTACTTC. It translates to CASSRDRASGEQYF. The chain uses TRBV2 and TRBJ2-7; 7 nucleotides align to TRBD1. V lost 6 bases to trimming and J lost 7 bases; unmatched junction nucleotides: 12. Germline CDR1 SNHLY, CDR2 FYNNEI. This CDR3 has 14 residues.

This chain joins TRBV5-6 and TRBJ1-5; 10 bases align to TRBD1. V trimming: 2 bases; J trimming: 7 bases; junction bases outside the gene matches: 9. There are 16 residues in the CDR3. Looked up from germline, CDR1 is SGHDT and CDR2 is YYEEEE. The CDR3: CASSFGTGELEQPQHF. The CDR3 bases are TGTGCCAGCAGCTTTGGGACAGGGGAGTTGGAACAGCCCCAGCATTTT.

This clonotype appeared many times. The chain employs TRBV7-2 and TRBJ2-7; 10 bases agree with TRBD2. The CDR3 is made up of 15 amino acids. Germline CDR1 and CDR2: SGHTA and FQGNSA. The junction had 7 bases not matched to a gene; V was cut back by 3 bases and J by 5 bases. The CDR3: CASSLIASGSDEQYF. The CDR3 nucleotides are TGTGCCAGCAGCTTGATTGCTAGCGGGAGCGACGAGCAGTACTTC.

The chain carries TRBV6-5 and TRBJ2-5, with 12 bases identical to TRBD2. This CDR3 region has 16 residues. The ends lost 1 base at V and 5 bases at J; junction bases unmatched: 5. Germline CDR1 is MNHEY and CDR2 is SVGAGI. The CDR3 region has the DNA TGTGCCAGCAGTTACTGGACTAGCGGGATTCCTGAGACCCAGTACTTC. It translates to CASSYWTSGIPETQYF.

The chain couples TRBV12-3 or TRBV12-4 to TRBJ2-2; TRBD2 aligns across 12 bases. Germline trimming cut 5 bases from V and 0 bases from J; bases unmatched to any gene: 4. The CDR3 is 17 residues long. Written as DNA, the CDR3 is TGTGCCAGCAGTAATCCTAGCGGGAGGGCGAACACCGGGGAGCTGTTTTTT. It specifies CASSNPSGRANTGELFF.

Many counts were recorded for this clonotype. V and J are TRBV6-2 or TRBV6-3 and TRBJ2-2; D perhaps matches TRBD2 (6 bases). The germline V and J ends were trimmed by 1 base and 8 bases, with 11 bases remaining between them. Germline CDR1 MNHEY, CDR2 SVGEGT. The CDR3 covers 14 residues. This CDR3 reads CASSYYLARGELFF. The CDR3 coding sequence is TGTGCCAGCAGTTACTACCTAGCGAGAGGGGAGCTGTTTTTT.